What follows are 26 T cell receptor beta chains derived from one specimen sequenced in a study of CD8+ T cells in alopecia areata. Sequencing templates came from extracted RNA that was reverse transcribed into cDNA. TCRdb keeps only in-frame clones here, not all; method: immunoSEQ multiplex PCR. The sample holds over 120,000 clones, 40% to 65% seen once. This specimen was CD4+ T cells sorted from blood, taken at week 0. These receptors were obtained from a human donor with alopecia areata.

This sequence joins TRBV5-4 and TRBJ2-2; D might be TRBD1 (6 bases). Germline V gives CDR1 SGHNT, CDR2 YYREEE (reference sequence). This CDR3 has 16 amino acids. V was pared by 4 bases and J by 4 bases, with 17 bases between. CDR3 sequence reads: CASSQGQLGSTGELFF. In DNA, the CDR3 is TGTGCCAGCAGCCAAGGACAGTTGGGGTCCACCGGGGAGCTGTTTTTT. Using reference TRBV5-4 and TRBJ2-2 for the parts outside the CDR3, the full variable domain is ETGVTQSPTHLIKTRGQQVTLRCSSQSGHNTVSWYQQALGQGPQFIFQYYREEENGRGNFPPRFSGLQFPNYSSELNVNALELDDSALYLCASSQGQLGSTGELFFGEGSRLTVL.

This chain uses TRBV29-1 with TRBJ1-1; D may be TRBD1 (5 bases). Trimming pared 3 bases from V and 3 bases from J, leaving 11 bases between. CDR3 length: 13 amino acids. The germline CDR1 and CDR2 sequences are SQVTM and ANQGSEA. CDR3 coding DNA: TGCAGCGTTGACCAGGGAGGTTACACTGAAGCTTTCTTT. It encodes CSVDQGGYTEAFF.

The chain is built from TRBV29-1 and TRBJ2-5; a possible D gene is TRBD2 (7 bases). Per the germline V gene, CDR1 is SQVTM and CDR2 is ANQGSEA. The CDR3 has 12 residues. V gave up 7 bases and J gave up 9 bases, with 18 bases separating them. CDR3 DNA sequence: TGCAGCGGCGGCGGGGGACCAGGGGCCCAGTACTTC. It translates to CSGGGGPGAQYF.

The chain carries TRBV4-1 and TRBJ1-2; TRBD1 matches at 7 bases. Trimming cost V 4 bases and J 2 bases; bases outside gene matches: 4. Germline V gene sequence: CDR1 MGHRA, CDR2 YSYEKL. The CDR3 runs to 14 residues. The CDR3 sequence is CASSRPDRNYGYTF. CDR3 DNA sequence: TGCGCCAGCAGCCGCCCGGACAGGAACTATGGCTACACCTTC.

The gene calls are TRBV29-1 and TRBJ2-3, with a tentative D call TRBD1 (6 bases). Trimming stripped 8 bases from V and 2 bases from J, with 14 bases between. The CDR3 length is 13 residues. Germline V gives CDR1 SQVTM, CDR2 ANQGSEA. In DNA, the CDR3 is TGCAGCTCGGGCAGGGGCACCACAGATACGCAGTATTTT. Translating it yields CSSGRGTTDTQYF.

The rearrangement uses TRBV9 and TRBJ2-1, with D possibly matching TRBD2 (5 bases). In germline, CDR1 is SGDLS, CDR2 YYNGEE. CDR3 length: 14 residues. Between the trimmed V and J ends, which lost 4 bases and 9 bases, there was a span of 17 bases. The CDR3 nucleotides are TGTGCCAGCAGCTTAAGGACCGCAGCGGCTGAGCAGTTCTTC. Amino acids: CASSLRTAAAEQFF.

This rearrangement joins TRBV5-1 to TRBJ1-4, with 9 bases identical to TRBD1. J lost 7 bases, V lost 3 bases, and 16 bases had no gene match. CDR3 length: 18 amino acids. Germline V CDR1 and CDR2: SGHRS, YFSETQ. The DNA for the CDR3 is TGCGCCAGCAGCTCACCAACCCGGACAGGGGTCGGTGGTGAAAAACTGTTTTTT. It specifies CASSSPTRTGVGGEKLFF. Full variable domain (rest looked up from reference TRBV5-1 and TRBJ1-4): KAGVTQTPRYLIKTRGQQVTLSCSPISGHRSVSWYQQTPGQGLQFLFEYFSETQRNKGNFPGRFSGRQFSNSRSEMNVSTLELGDSALYLCASSSPTRTGVGGEKLFFGSGTQLSVL.

The rearrangement joins TRBV29-1 to TRBJ2-5; the match to TRBD2 covers 12 bases. V shed 5 bases, J shed 10 bases, and the junction held 5 bases outside the gene matches. This CDR3 comprises 12 residues. The germline gives CDR1 SQVTM, CDR2 ANQGSEA. The CDR3 sequence is CSVSSGRGDQYF. In DNA form, the CDR3 reads TGCAGCGTTTCTAGCGGGAGGGGAGACCAGTACTTC.

The chain employs TRBV5-1 and TRBJ1-5; D possibly corresponds to TRBD1 (5 bases). This CDR3 has 13 amino acids. Germline CDR1 is SGHRS and CDR2 is YFSETQ. V was clipped by 1 base and J by 5 bases, with 7 bases between them. The CDR3 nucleotides read TGCGCCAGCAGCTTGCGGGGGGATCAGCCCCAGCATTTT. It codes for CASSLRGDQPQHF.

This clone has a handful of counts. The chain uses TRBV7-9 and TRBJ2-1; D ambiguous. V was clipped by 5 bases and J by 10 bases, with 12 bases between them. The CDR3 length is 12 residues. The V gene's germline CDR1 is SEHNR and CDR2 FQNEAQ (reference sequence). CDR3 loop: CASSPRLPEQFF. DNA for the CDR3: TGTGCCAGCAGCCCCCGTCTACCCGAGCAGTTCTTC.

V is TRBV15 and J is TRBJ2-4; the D is unclear. The CDR3 extends over 15 amino acids. V lost 0 bases and J 4 bases, leaving 10 bases between the germline ends. From germline, CDR1 is LNHNV and CDR2 YYDKDF (reference sequence). This CDR3 is CATSRDKVGKNIQYF. CDR3 coding DNA: TGTGCCACCAGCAGAGATAAAGTGGGAAAAAACATTCAGTACTTC. Variable domain in full (rest from reference TRBV15 and TRBJ2-4): DAMVIQNPRYQVTQFGKPVTLSCSQTLNHNVMYWYQQKSSQAPKLLFHYYDKDFNNEADTPDNFQSRRPNTSFCFLDIRSPGLGDTAMYLCATSRDKVGKNIQYFGAGTRLSVL.

CDR3: CASSYSRGYEQYF. CDR3 DNA: TGTGCCAGCAGCTATAGCAGGGGCTACGAGCAGTACTTC. The genes are TRBV7-2 and TRBJ2-7; perhaps TRBD1 as D (6 bases). The CDR3 consists of 13 residues. The V end lost 4 bases, the J end lost 3 bases, and 10 bases lay between the germline ends. In germline, CDR1 is SGHTA, CDR2 FQGNSA.

The chain has TRBV29-1 and TRBJ1-5; D call uncertain. Looked up from germline, CDR1 is SQVTM and CDR2 is ANQGSEA. There are 12 residues in the CDR3. The germline V and J ends were trimmed by 4 bases and 6 bases, with 10 bases remaining between them. The CDR3 sequence: CSVGGGGQPQHF. CDR3 nucleotide sequence: TGCAGCGTTGGGGGAGGAGGTCAGCCCCAGCATTTT.

This clone has only a few counts. This chain connects TRBV7-8 to TRBJ2-1; D uncertain. The CDR3 contains 15 residues. From germline, CDR1 is SGHVS and CDR2 FQNEAQ. Deletions cut 5 bases from V and 2 bases from J, with 13 bases between. CDR3 region: CASSHGRITYNEQFF. The CDR3 nucleotides read TGTGCCAGCAGCCATGGCAGGATAACCTACAATGAGCAGTTCTTC. Variable domain in full (rest from reference TRBV7-8 and TRBJ2-1): GAGVSQSPRYKVAKRGQDVALRCDPISGHVSLFWYQQALGQGPEFLTYFQNEAQLDKSGLPSDRFFAERPEGSVSTLKIQRTQQEDSAVYLCASSHGRITYNEQFFGPGTRLTVL.

Only a few counts were recorded for this clone. The chain is built from TRBV7-8 and TRBJ2-5, with 8 nucleotides matching TRBD2. Trimming at V came to 5 bases and at J to 1 base, leaving 6 bases not matched to a gene. This CDR3 region has 15 residues. Germline loops: CDR1 SGHVS, CDR2 FQNEAQ. CDR3 residues: CASSPRGGFQETQYF. Here the CDR3 DNA reads TGTGCCAGCAGCCCCCGGGGGGGGTTCCAAGAGACCCAGTACTTC.

The rearrangement uses TRBV28 and TRBJ1-1; no clear D. Trimming stripped 6 bases from V and 4 bases from J, with 15 bases between. CDR1 and CDR2 from the germline V gene are MDHEN and SYDVKM. The CDR3 loop spans 14 amino acids. The CDR3 bases are TGTGCCAGCAGCCCCCCAATCAGGCGCACTGAAGCTTTCTTT. Translation gives CASSPPIRRTEAFF.

This clone has just a few counts. J is TRBJ2-7 and V is TRBV29-1; TRBD1 matches 7 bases. The CDR3 runs to 13 residues. The trim removed 6 bases at V and 3 bases at J, leaving 8 bases unmatched. Germline V gives CDR1 SQVTM, CDR2 ANQGSEA. The CDR3 nucleotides are TGCAGCGTGGCCGACAGGGTTTTCTACGAGCAGTACTTC. This sequence encodes CSVADRVFYEQYF.

This chain uses TRBV19 with TRBJ2-1, with 7 bases lining up with TRBD2. This CDR3 is 15 amino acids long. CDR1 is LNHDA and CDR2 is SQIVND in the germline V gene (reference sequence). V lost 1 base and J lost 7; bases outside the gene matches: 7. The CDR3 DNA sequence: TGTGCCAGTAGTATAGTAGGCGGGGGTAAAAATGAGCAGTTCTTC. Translated, it gives CASSIVGGGKNEQFF.

The chain joins TRBV4-1 to TRBJ1-1; D remains unclear. Germline CDR1 and CDR2: MGHRA and YSYEKL. This CDR3 has 12 amino acids. The germline V and J ends were trimmed by 0 bases and 7 bases, with 6 bases remaining between them. The DNA for the CDR3 is TGCGCCAGCAGCCAAGATACAGATGAAGCTTTCTTT. It encodes CASSQDTDEAFF.

This clone was seen a handful of times. Other DNA sequences of this sample code for an identical CDR3. The rearrangement joins TRBV29-1 to TRBJ2-5; D is undetermined. The CDR3 extends over 12 amino acids. From germline, CDR1 is SQVTM and CDR2 ANQGSEA. The V gene lost 6 bases and the J gene lost 2 bases, with 10 bases spanning the gap. The CDR3 DNA reads TGCAGCGTATCGACGGATCAAGAGACCCAGTACTTC. It translates to CSVSTDQETQYF.

This clone came up a few times. The CDR3 reads CASRGTNTEAFF. DNA for the CDR3: TGTGCCAGCAGGGGTACGAACACTGAAGCTTTCTTT. The chain employs TRBV25-1 and TRBJ1-1; D gene uncertain. CDR1 and CDR2 (germline): MGHDK, SYGVNS. This CDR3 contains 12 residues. V was shortened by 6 bases and J by 1 base, with 6 bases between the two germline ends.

V and J are TRBV29-1 and TRBJ1-2, with D tentatively TRBD1 (6 bases). V dropped 4 bases and J dropped 5 bases, with 14 bases sitting between them. The CDR3 covers 13 residues. Germline V CDR1 and CDR2: SQVTM, ANQGSEA. The CDR3 coding sequence is TGCAGCGTTGGGCAGGGGATGACATATGGCTACACCTTC. As protein: CSVGQGMTYGYTF.

This clone was seen more than once but under ten times. This chain connects TRBV28 to TRBJ1-3, with 7 bases lining up with TRBD1. This CDR3 is 15 amino acids long. From germline, CDR1 is MDHEN and CDR2 SYDVKM. Trimming cost V 3 bases and J 2 bases; bases outside gene matches: 4. In DNA form, the CDR3 reads TGTGCCAGCAGTTTTGACAGGGCCACTGGAAACACCATATATTTT. Its translation: CASSFDRATGNTIYF.

The chain joins TRBV29-1 to TRBJ2-7, with D hard to call. CDR1 SQVTM and CDR2 ANQGSEA come from the germline V gene. This CDR3 is built from 16 residues. V lost 6 bases, J lost 0 bases, and 21 bases lay in between. The CDR3 loop reads CSVTDPSAGSSYEQYF. The CDR3 bases are TGCAGCGTAACGGACCCGTCGGCAGGTAGCTCCTACGAGCAGTACTTC.

This chain joins TRBV15 and TRBJ1-4; D not resolved. V shed 4 bases and J shed 8 bases, with 11 bases lying between them. The CDR3 spans 13 residues. Looked up from germline, CDR1 is LNHNV and CDR2 is YYDKDF (reference sequence). The CDR3 reads CATSTRAGEKLFF. The CDR3 region has the DNA TGTGCCACCAGCACAAGGGCGGGGGAAAAACTGTTTTTT. The whole variable domain, remainder taken from reference TRBV15 and TRBJ1-4, is DAMVIQNPRYQVTQFGKPVTLSCSQTLNHNVMYWYQQKSSQAPKLLFHYYDKDFNNEADTPDNFQSRRPNTSFCFLDIRSPGLGDTAMYLCATSTRAGEKLFFGSGTQLSVL.

J is TRBJ1-2 and V is TRBV9, with 7 bases matching TRBD1. The V and J ends lost 3 bases and 0 bases, in that order; junction bases with no gene match: 5. Germline V CDR1 and CDR2: SGDLS, YYNGEE. This CDR3 has 15 residues. For the CDR3, the DNA is TGTGCCAGCAGCGGGGGACAGACTACTAACTATGGCTACACCTTC. Residues: CASSGGQTTNYGYTF.